This record covers a single T cell receptor beta chain. Its specificity is unknown. CDR1 and CDR2 from the germline V gene are SGHNT and YYREEE (reference sequence). The CDR3 runs to 15 residues. V lost 3 bases to trimming and J lost 2 bases; unmatched junction nucleotides: 7. The sample belongs to a study of beta chain features in type 1 diabetes. Turning to the study itself: Age, gender and cell yields were similar between patients and healthy donors. Researchers looked at 107,917,701 sorted cells across all samples. Overall study results and limits: Researchers report that Type 1 diabetes patients had moderately but significantly shorter TCRB CDR3s across all four CD4+ subsets. Insertions were fewer and deletions more numerous at VDJ junctions in type 1 diabetes patients. In patients and controls equally, PCR might favor templates that are shorter.

Investigators reverse transcribed all isolated RNA, so they sequenced expressed TCRB transcripts. Method: immunoSEQ multiplex PCR; TCRdb's copy keeps in-frame clones and lacks some. The sample includes about 27,000 clones, less than 60% seen only once; the top ten take around 1.6%. This TCR was recovered from a woman between 18 and 30 years old with type 1 diabetes. The rearrangement joins TRBV5-4 to TRBJ2-5, with 7 bases aligning to TRBD1. Sequencing was carried out using Tregs from blood. CDR3 sequence (DNA): TGTGCCAGCAGCTGGACCGACAGGGTACAAGAGACCCAGTACTTC. It translates to CASSWTDRVQETQYF.